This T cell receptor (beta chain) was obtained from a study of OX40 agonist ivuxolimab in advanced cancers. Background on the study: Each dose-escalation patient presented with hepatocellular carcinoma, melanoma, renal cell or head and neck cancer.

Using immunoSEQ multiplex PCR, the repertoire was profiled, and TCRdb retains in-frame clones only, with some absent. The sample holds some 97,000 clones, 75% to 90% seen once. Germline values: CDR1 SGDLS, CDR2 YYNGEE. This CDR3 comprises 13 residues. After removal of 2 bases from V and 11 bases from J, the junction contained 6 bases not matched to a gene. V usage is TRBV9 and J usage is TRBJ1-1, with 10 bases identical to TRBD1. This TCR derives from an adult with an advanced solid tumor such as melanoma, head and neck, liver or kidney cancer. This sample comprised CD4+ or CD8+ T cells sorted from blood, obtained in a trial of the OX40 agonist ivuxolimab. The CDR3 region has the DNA TGTGCCAGCAGCGTCACCGGGACAGGGGAGGCTTTCTTT. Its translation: CASSVTGTGEAFF.